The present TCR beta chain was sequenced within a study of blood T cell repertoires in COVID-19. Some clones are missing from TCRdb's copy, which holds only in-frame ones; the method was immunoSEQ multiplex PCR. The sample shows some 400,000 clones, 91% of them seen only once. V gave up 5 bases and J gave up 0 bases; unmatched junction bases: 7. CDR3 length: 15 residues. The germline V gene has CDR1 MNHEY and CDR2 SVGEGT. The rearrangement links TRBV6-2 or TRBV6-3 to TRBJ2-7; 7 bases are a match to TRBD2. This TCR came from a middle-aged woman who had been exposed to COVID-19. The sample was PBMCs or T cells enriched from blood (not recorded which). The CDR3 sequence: CASSQLADLSYEQYF. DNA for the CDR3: TGTGCCAGCAGTCAGCTAGCGGACCTCTCCTACGAGCAGTACTTC.